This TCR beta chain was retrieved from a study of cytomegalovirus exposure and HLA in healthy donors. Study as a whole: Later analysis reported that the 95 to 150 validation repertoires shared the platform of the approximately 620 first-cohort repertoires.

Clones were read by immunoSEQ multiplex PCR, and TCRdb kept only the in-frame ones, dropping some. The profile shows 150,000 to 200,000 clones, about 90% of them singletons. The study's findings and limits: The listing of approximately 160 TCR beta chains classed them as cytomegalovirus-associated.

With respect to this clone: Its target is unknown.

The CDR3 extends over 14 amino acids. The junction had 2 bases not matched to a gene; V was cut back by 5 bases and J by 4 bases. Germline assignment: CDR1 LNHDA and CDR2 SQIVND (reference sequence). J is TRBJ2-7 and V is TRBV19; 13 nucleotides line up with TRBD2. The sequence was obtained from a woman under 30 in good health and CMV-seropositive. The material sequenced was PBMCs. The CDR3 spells CASSLGLAGYEQYF. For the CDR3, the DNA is TGTGCCAGTAGTTTGGGACTAGCGGGATACGAGCAGTACTTC.